The 9 T cell receptor beta chains below all came from one sample that was sequenced in a study of patients and donors after allogeneic stem cell transplantation. TCRdb reprocessed the RT-PCR reads with MiXCR, giving one entry per CDR3 protein. The data show fewer than 250,000 distinct CDR3 sequences, 13% to 15% seen once. The sequenced sample was blood, either unsorted or a sorted T cell fraction (not recorded which). These receptors were obtained from a human donor who was either an allogeneic HSCT recipient or a stem cell or donor lymphocyte infusion donor (not recorded which). It is not recorded whose cells these are; they may come from a transplant donor.

This clonotype was recorded a few times. The rearrangement uses TRBV10-3 and TRBJ1-5; perhaps TRBD1 as D (6 bases). CDR1 and CDR2 (germline): ENHRY, SYGVKD. V was trimmed by 7 bases and J by 3 bases, leaving 10 bases between them. This CDR3 contains 13 residues. The CDR3 protein is CAITRDINQPQHF. The CDR3 DNA sequence: TGTGCCATCACCAGGGACATCAATCAGCCCCAGCATTTT.

The V gene is TRBV5-1, the J gene TRBJ1-6, with D hard to call. The CDR3 is 14 residues long. Germline V gene lookup returns CDR1 SGHRS and CDR2 YFSETQ. The ends were cut back, 0 bases at V and 7 bases at J, with 8 bases in the middle. The CDR3 sequence is CASSLAGSNSPLHF. The CDR3 bases are TGCGCCAGCAGCTTGGCTGGATCCAATTCACCCCTCCACTTT.

This clonotype appeared many times. The chain recombines TRBV20-1 with TRBJ1-1; 10 positions agree with TRBD1. Germline V gene sequence: CDR1 DFQATT, CDR2 SNEGSKA (reference sequence). The ends lost 4 bases at V and 0 bases at J; junction bases unmatched: 5. This CDR3 has 15 amino acids. The CDR3 loop reads CSANDRGRMNTEAFF. In nucleotides, the CDR3 is TGCAGTGCTAACGACAGGGGGCGCATGAACACTGAAGCTTTCTTT.

CDR3 DNA: TGTGCCACCAGCAGAGATACGGCCAGCTTCGGGGAGACCCAGTACTTC. It translates to CATSRDTASFGETQYF. This sequence joins TRBV15 and TRBJ2-5; D gene ambiguous. The CDR3 has 16 amino acids. V was cut by 0 bases and J by 5 bases, with 16 bases left in between. Germline CDR1 LNHNV, CDR2 YYDKDF (reference sequence).

This clonotype was detected only a few times. CDR3 nucleotides: TGCGCCAGCAGCCCGGACAGCCTTAGCACAGATACGCAGTATTTT. It encodes CASSPDSLSTDTQYF. This sequence joins TRBV5-1 and TRBJ2-3; possible D gene TRBD1, 6 bases. The V end lost 4 bases, the J end lost 0 bases, and 12 bases lay between the germline ends. The germline V gene encodes CDR1 SGHRS and CDR2 YFSETQ. CDR3 size: 15 residues. The full variable domain, with the rest looked up from reference TRBV5-1 and TRBJ2-3, is KAGVTQTPRYLIKTRGQQVTLSCSPISGHRSVSWYQQTPGQGLQFLFEYFSETQRNKGNFPGRFSGRQFSNSRSEMNVSTLELGDSALYLCASSPDSLSTDTQYFGPGTRLTVL.

This clonotype has just a few counts. The gene calls are TRBV7-6 and TRBJ2-7; 7 bases fit TRBD1. Germline V gene sequence: CDR1 SGHVS, CDR2 FNYEAQ. This CDR3 is built from 14 residues. Germline trimming cut 4 bases from V and 0 bases from J; bases unmatched to any gene: 3. CDR3 residues: CASSSDRFSYEQYF. The CDR3 nucleotides are TGTGCCAGCAGCTCGGACAGGTTCTCCTACGAGCAGTACTTC.

This clonotype was seen only a few times. V is TRBV4-3 and J is TRBJ1-4, with 11 bases that match TRBD1. Germline loops: CDR1 LGHNA, CDR2 YSLEER. The CDR3 totals 19 residues. V shed 0 bases and J 3 bases; nucleotides not matched to a gene: 9. CDR3 nucleotides: TGCGCCAGCAGCCAAGACGGGACAGGGGGGGTTGCGGCTAATGAAAAACTGTTTTTT. Translated: CASSQDGTGGVAANEKLFF.

This sequence joins TRBV5-6 and TRBJ2-6; D possibly corresponds to TRBD1 (7 bases). Trimming took 0 bases from V and 0 from J, leaving 16 bases between them. CDR1 is SGHDT and CDR2 is YYEEEE in the germline V gene. This CDR3 is 19 amino acids long. The CDR3 DNA sequence: TGTGCCAGCAGCTTGGGCGGGACAGCGATGCGCTCTGGGGCCAACGTCCTGACTTTC. Amino acids: CASSLGGTAMRSGANVLTF.

This clonotype occurred a few times. The J gene is TRBJ2-5, the V gene TRBV12-3 or TRBV12-4; maybe TRBD2 (6 bases). The CDR3 is 16 residues long. V lost 4 bases, J lost 2 bases, and 17 bases lay in between. The CDR3 reads CASSSQAGLPQETQYF. The DNA for the CDR3 is TGTGCCAGCAGTTCTCAGGCCGGACTACCTCAAGAGACCCAGTACTTC.